The 3 T cell receptor beta chains below were found in one sample sequenced in a study of neurological immune-mediated disorders. TCRdb recomputed calls from the 5' RACE reads with MiXCR, one row per CDR3 protein. The profile shows more than 75,000 distinct CDR3 sequences, under 4.5% of them singletons. The sequenced sample consisted of PBMCs. Receptors originate from a woman aged 45-65 years with multiple sclerosis.

This clonotype came up many times. This rearrangement joins TRBV4-3 to TRBJ1-4; 10 nucleotides match TRBD1. Germline trimming cut 3 bases from V and 7 bases from J; bases unmatched to any gene: 8. Germline V gives CDR1 LGHNA, CDR2 YSLEER. This CDR3 has 16 residues. CDR3 in DNA: TGCGCCAGCAGCCAGGGCCGGGACAGGGGTGGTGAAAAACTGTTTTTT. This sequence encodes CASSQGRDRGGEKLFF.

This clonotype was counted at least ten times. The chain is built from TRBV12-3 or TRBV12-4 and TRBJ1-5; unclear D gene. V was pared by 3 bases and J by 4 bases, with 10 bases between. This CDR3 spans 14 amino acids. CDR3 amino acids: CASSLSASNQPQHF. The DNA for the CDR3 is TGTGCCAGCAGTTTGTCAGCTTCAAATCAGCCCCAGCATTTT.

This clonotype was observed many times. The V and J genes are TRBV20-1 and TRBJ2-7, with a tentative D call TRBD1 (6 bases). Per germline, CDR1 DFQATT and CDR2 SNEGSKA (reference sequence). The CDR3 is 11 residues long. V lost 5 bases, J lost 3 bases, and 8 bases lay in between. The CDR3 region is CSAPDSYEQYF. The CDR3 DNA reads as TGCAGTGCTCCGGACAGCTACGAGCAGTACTTC.